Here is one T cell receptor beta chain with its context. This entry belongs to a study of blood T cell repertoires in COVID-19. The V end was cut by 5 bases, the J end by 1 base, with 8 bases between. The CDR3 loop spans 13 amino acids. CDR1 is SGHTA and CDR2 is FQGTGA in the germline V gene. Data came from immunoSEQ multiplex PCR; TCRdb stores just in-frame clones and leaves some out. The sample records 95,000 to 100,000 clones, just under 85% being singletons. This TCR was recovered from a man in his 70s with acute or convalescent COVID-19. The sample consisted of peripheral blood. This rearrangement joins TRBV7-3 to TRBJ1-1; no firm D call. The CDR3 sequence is CASSRRENTEAFF. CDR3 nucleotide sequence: TGTGCCAGCAGCCGGAGAGAGAACACTGAAGCTTTCTTT.